The subject of this entry is one TCR beta chain. Its specificity is unknown. Trimming stripped 2 bases from V and 4 bases from J, with 6 bases between. Germline V gene data show CDR1 as MDHEN and CDR2 as SYDVKM. CDR3 length: 12 amino acids. The data originate from a study of T cell responses to AZD1222 COVID-19 vaccine. Study-wide results and caveats: Donor demographics were predominantly white British with a female majority; clonal diversity may be underestimated. With dominance at 160-218 and 743-854, vaccine-associated CD4 TCRs spanned spike. Vaccination with two AZD1222 doses was followed by a rise in Spike-specific TCR breadth and depth. Only a handful of AZD1222 recipients tested seropositive at baseline.

Sequencing was performed with immunoSEQ multiplex PCR; in TCRdb, only in-frame clones are kept and a portion is missing. The sample shows approximately 120,000 clones, roughly 87% of them seen only once. The origin of this receptor is an adult in good health. Sample: peripheral blood, taken on day 0 of MenACWY control vaccination. The chain recombines TRBV28 with TRBJ2-7; D is unresolved. This chain's CDR3 is CASSLQRYEQYF. The CDR3 DNA reads TGTGCCAGCAGTTTACAGAGGTACGAGCAGTACTTC.